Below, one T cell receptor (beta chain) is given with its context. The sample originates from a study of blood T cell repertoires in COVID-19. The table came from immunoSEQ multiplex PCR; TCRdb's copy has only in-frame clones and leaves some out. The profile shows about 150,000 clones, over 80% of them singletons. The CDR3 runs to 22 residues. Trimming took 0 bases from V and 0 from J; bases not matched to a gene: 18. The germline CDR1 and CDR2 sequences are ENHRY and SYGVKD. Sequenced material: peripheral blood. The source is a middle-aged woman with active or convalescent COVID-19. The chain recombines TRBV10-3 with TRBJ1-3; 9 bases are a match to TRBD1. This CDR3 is CAISESTWVTGGDTNSGNTIYF. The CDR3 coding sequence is TGTGCCATCAGTGAGTCCACGTGGGTGACAGGGGGTGATACAAACTCTGGAAACACCATATATTTT.